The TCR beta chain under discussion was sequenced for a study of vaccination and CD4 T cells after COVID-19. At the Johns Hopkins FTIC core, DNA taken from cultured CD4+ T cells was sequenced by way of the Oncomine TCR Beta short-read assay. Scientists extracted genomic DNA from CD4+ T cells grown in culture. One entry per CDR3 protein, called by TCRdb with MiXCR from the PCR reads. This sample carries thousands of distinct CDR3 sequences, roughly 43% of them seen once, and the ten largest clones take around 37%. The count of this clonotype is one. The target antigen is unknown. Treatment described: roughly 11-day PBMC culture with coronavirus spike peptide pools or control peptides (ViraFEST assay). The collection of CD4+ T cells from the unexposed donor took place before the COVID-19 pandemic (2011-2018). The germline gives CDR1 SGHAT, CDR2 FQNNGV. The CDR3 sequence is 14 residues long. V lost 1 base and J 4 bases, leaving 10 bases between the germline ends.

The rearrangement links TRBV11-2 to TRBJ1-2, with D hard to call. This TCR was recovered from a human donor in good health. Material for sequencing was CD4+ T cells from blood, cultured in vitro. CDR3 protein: CASSLGDITYGYTF. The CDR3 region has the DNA TGTGCCAGCAGCTTAGGTGACATTACCTATGGCTACACCTTC.